This T cell receptor (beta chain) derives from a study of CD8 T cells in Susac syndrome. Whole-study findings and limits: The study conceded that relatively few individuals underwent its TCR sequencing and HLA analysis.

As concerns this clonotype: No antigen is known for it.

RNA was extracted with the RNeasy kit, and a quantity of roughly 0.5 to 1 ug was reverse transcribed using random hexamers. Amplification of TCR beta CDR3 spanned 54 Vbeta and 13 Jbeta via immunoSEQ multiplex PCR. TCRdb recomputed calls from the immunoSEQ multiplex PCR reads with MiXCR, one row per CDR3 protein. Found here are over 300,000 distinct CDR3 sequences, just over 90% of them singletons; the top ten hold roughly 0.07%. Trimming took off 0 bases at V and 1 base at J, with 13 bases between the two ends. This CDR3 comprises 16 residues. The V gene's germline CDR1 is SGDLS and CDR2 YYNGEE. CD8+ and CD4+ T cells circulating in blood were sequenced for TCR beta. Isolation of CD8+ and CD4+ T cells was performed negatively, whereas enrichment of TEMRA cells was done by FACS.

The source of this sequence is a human donor with multiple sclerosis. The gene calls are TRBV9 and TRBJ1-1, with D perhaps matching TRBD1 (5 bases). The sequenced material came from CD4+ T cells from PBMCs. The CDR3 DNA reads as TGTGCCAGCAGCGTAGGATCACGGGGGGGGAACACTGAAGCTTTCTTT. Encoded protein: CASSVGSRGGNTEAFF.